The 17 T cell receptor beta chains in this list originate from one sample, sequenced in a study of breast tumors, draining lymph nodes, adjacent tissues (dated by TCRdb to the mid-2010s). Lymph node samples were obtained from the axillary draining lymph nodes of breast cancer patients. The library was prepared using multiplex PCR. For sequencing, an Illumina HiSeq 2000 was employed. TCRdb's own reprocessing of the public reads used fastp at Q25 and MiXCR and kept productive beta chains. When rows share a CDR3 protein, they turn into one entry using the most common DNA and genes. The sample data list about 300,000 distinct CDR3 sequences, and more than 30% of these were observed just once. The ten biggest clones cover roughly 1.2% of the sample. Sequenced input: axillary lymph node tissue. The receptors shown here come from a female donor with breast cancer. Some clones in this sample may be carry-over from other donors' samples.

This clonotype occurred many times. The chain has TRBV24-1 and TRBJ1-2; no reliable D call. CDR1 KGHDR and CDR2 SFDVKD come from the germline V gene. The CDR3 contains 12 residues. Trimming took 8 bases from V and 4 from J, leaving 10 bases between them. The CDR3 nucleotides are TGTGCCACCATGGACCCAGGCTATGGCTACACCTTC. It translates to CATMDPGYGYTF.

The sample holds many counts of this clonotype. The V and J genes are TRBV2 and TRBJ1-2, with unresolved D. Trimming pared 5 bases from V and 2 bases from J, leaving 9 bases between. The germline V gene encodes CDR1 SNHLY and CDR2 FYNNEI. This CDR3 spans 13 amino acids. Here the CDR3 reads CASSSPPNYGYTF. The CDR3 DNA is TGTGCCAGCAGTTCCCCCCCGAACTATGGCTACACCTTC.

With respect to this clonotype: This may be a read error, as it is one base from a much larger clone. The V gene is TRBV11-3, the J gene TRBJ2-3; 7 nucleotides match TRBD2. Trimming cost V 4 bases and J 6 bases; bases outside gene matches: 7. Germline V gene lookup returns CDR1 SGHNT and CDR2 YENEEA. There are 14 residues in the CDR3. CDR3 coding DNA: TGTGCCAGCAGCTCTCGAACTAGCGCTGATACGCAGTATTTT. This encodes CASSSRTSADTQYF.

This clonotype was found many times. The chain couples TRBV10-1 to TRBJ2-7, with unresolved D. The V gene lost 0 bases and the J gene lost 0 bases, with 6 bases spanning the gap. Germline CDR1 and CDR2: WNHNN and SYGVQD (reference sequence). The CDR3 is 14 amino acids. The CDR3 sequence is CASSESVFSYEQYF. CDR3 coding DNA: TGCGCCAGCAGTGAGTCTGTATTCTCCTACGAGCAGTACTTC.

The chain's CDR3 is CASRDRAATNEKLFF. The DNA for the CDR3 is TGTGCCAGCAGGGACAGGGCCGCAACTAATGAAAAACTGTTTTTT. This rearrangement joins TRBV2 to TRBJ1-4; 8 bases agree with TRBD1. V lost 6 bases and J lost 0; bases outside the gene matches: 3. CDR3 size: 15 residues. Germline V gene data show CDR1 as SNHLY and CDR2 as FYNNEI.

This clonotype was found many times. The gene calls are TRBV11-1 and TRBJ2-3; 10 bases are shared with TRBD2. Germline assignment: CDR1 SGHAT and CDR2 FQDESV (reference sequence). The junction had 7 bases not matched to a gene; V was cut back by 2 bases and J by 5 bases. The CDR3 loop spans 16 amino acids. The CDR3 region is CASSLSSSGRRDTQYF. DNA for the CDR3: TGTGCCAGCAGCTTATCGTCTAGCGGGAGAAGAGATACGCAGTATTTT.

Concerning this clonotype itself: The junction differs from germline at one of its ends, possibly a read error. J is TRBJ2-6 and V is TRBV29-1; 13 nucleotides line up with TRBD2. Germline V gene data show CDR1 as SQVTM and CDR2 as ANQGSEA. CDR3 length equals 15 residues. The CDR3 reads CSVGTSGSGTNVLTF. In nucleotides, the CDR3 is TGCAGCGTTGGGACTAGCGGGAGTGGGACCAACGTCCTGACTTTC.

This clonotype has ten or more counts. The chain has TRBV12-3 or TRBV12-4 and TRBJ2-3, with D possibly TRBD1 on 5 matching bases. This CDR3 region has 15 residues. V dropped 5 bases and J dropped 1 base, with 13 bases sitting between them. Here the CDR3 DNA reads TGTGCCAGCAGTACAAGGGGTACTGGCACAGATACGCAGTATTTT. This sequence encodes CASSTRGTGTDTQYF.

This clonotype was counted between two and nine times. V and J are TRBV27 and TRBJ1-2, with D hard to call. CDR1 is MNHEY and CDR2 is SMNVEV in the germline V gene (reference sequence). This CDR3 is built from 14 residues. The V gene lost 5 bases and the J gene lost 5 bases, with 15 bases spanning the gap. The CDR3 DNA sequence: TGTGCCAGCAGTCCTCTCAACAATGGGTATGGCTACACCTTC. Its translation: CASSPLNNGYGYTF.

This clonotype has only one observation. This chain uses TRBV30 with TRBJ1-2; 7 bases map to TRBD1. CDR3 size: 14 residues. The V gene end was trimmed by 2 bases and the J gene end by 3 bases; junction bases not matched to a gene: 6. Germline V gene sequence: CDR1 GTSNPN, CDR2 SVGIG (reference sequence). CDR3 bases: TGTGCCTGGAGTAGGAGGACAGGAGACTATGGCTACACCTTC. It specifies CAWSRRTGDYGYTF.

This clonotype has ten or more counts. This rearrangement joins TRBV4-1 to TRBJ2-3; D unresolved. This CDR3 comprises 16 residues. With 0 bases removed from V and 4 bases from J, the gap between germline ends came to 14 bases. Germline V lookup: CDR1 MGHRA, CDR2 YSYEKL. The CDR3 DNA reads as TGCGCCAGCAGCCAAGAAAGTGCAGCTGCCCCAGATACGCAGTATTTT. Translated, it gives CASSQESAAAPDTQYF.

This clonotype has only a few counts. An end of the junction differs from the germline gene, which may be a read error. As DNA, the CDR3 is TGTGCCAGCAGCCAAGAACGGTCTGGAACCCTAACAGATCCGCAGTATTTT. This encodes CASSQERSGTLTDPQYF. The J gene is TRBJ2-3, the V gene TRBV7-3; D unresolved. Germline loops: CDR1 SGHTA, CDR2 FQGTGA. This CDR3 is 17 amino acids long.

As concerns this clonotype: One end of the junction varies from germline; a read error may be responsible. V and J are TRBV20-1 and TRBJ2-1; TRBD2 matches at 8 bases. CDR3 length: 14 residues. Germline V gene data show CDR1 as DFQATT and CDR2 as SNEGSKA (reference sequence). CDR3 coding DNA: TGCAGTGCTAGAAGCGGGAGAGCCTACACTGAGCAGTTCTTC. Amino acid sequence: CSARSGRAYTEQFF.

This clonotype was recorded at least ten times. CDR3: CASSVGGTSGSEQYF. The CDR3, as DNA: TGTGCCAGCAGCGTAGGTGGGACAAGCGGGTCCGAGCAGTACTTC. The chain carries TRBV9 and TRBJ2-7; D is tentatively TRBD1 or TRBD2 (6 bases each). The germline CDR1 and CDR2 sequences are SGDLS and YYNGEE. The CDR3 has 15 amino acids. Trimming removed 0 bases at V and 6 bases at J, with 16 bases between.

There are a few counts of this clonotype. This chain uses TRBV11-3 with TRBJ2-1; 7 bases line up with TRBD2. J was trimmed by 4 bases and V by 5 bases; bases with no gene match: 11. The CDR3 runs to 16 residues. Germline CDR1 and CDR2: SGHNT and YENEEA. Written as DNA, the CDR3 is TGTGCCAGCAGCCCCCGACTAGCCGCCCGTTACAATGAGCAGTTCTTC. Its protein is CASSPRLAARYNEQFF.

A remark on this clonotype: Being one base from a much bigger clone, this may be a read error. CDR3 DNA: TGTGCCAGCAGCCTAAAGAGGGGGCCGGTCCAAGAGACCCAGTACTTC. Protein product: CASSLKRGPVQETQYF. J is TRBJ2-5 and V is TRBV11-2, with 7 bases lining up with TRBD1. This CDR3 region has 16 residues. CDR1 and CDR2 from the germline V gene are SGHAT and FQNNGV. Trimming took 5 bases from V and 1 from J; bases not matched to a gene: 10.

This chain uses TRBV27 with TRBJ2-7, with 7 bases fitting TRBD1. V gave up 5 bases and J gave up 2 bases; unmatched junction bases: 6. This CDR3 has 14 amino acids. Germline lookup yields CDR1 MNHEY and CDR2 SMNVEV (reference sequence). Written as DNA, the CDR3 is TGTGCCAGCAGTCGGACAGGTGAGACCTACGAGCAGTACTTC. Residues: CASSRTGETYEQYF.